This paragraph reports one T cell receptor (beta chain). This clone was found a few times. Its antigen is still unknown. No quality values exist for individual bases; no much larger clone is one base distant. The data belong to a study of beta chain features in type 1 diabetes listed by TCRdb under 2018. Study-wide context: Patients and healthy donors did not differ in mean age, gender distribution, total cell number or subset yield. A total of about 110,000,000 sorted cells were examined across all samples, and a strong correlation was observed between cell number per subset and RNA yield. The study compared the TCRB repertoires of sorted circulating CD4+ T cell subsets in recently diagnosed type 1 diabetes patients with those in matched healthy donors. Naive and central memory subsets were obtained from all 30 or so donors, but regulatory and stem cell-like memory subsets were isolated from only 8 patients and 8 healthy donors. Overall study results and their limits: Because cDNA was sequenced instead of genomic DNA, activated cells with high expression could be over-represented, although the groups did not differ in activation or CD3 levels. In all four CD4+ subsets, TCRB CDR3 length was moderately but significantly shorter in type 1 diabetes patients. Naive, central memory and regulatory TCRB repertoires appeared to be more alike among patients than among healthy donors. HLA sub-analyses involved small numbers of individuals, so any influence of HLA type on TCRB rearrangement remained unresolved. At VDJ recombination sites, patients with type 1 diabetes made fewer insertions and deleted more nucleotides, a pattern implying thymic rearrangement abnormalities. Shorter templates might have been favored by PCR, but patient and control samples were amplified and corrected together, so both groups would have been affected equally by any skew.

The entire amount of isolated RNA was reverse transcribed using the High Capacity cDNA Reverse Transcription Kit, so the sequenced TCRB transcripts were expressed ones. Deep immunoSEQ sequencing was applied to naive, central memory and regulatory T cell samples, giving an average of roughly 3.5 million total reads per sample. Sorted cells were lysed in RLT buffer, and RNA was extracted using DNase-treated RNeasy Micro or Mini kits according to cell number. Each cell subset was processed separately to prevent cross-contamination, with patient and healthy donor samples processed together. TCRB sequences were amplified from cDNA with the immunoSEQ multiplex PCR, producing 87-bp fragments spanning the CDR3 region. Sequencing of the amplicons was done on the Illumina HiSeq platform. The authors' analysis ran thus. PCR bias was corrected computationally using synthetic template baselines, and reads within Hamming distance 2 were collapsed, with unmergeable singletons discarded. Reads were aligned to IMGT to assign V, D and J genes, CDR3 length, and insertions or deletions at six rearrangement sites. Within each subset, clonotype counts were normalized to sorted cell number, after which true diversity and Gini coefficients were computed with the tcR R package. Repertoire sharing was quantified using the overlap coefficient calculated on TCRB nucleotide sequences. As a proxy for the pre-selection repertoire, out-of-frame TCRB sequences from naive cells were analyzed. TCRdb carries this immuneACCESS record with in-frame sequences only. Its versions omit some clonotypes, under half of them owing to an unresolved V gene in the studies checked, with the rest unexplained. V and J calls plus clone size are reproduced from that table; the DNA served to infer D and trimming. The sample profile shows more than 300,000 clones; 10% to 15% of them were found once. The top ten hold 0.0085% to 0.012% of the sample.

Germline trimming amounts to 3 bases on V and 4 bases on J, with 4 as the count of junction bases outside the gene matches. From the cysteine up to the phenylalanine, the CDR3 has a length of 15 residues. The sequence is cut down to CDR3 DNA, 45 bases in frame from base 1. Per the germline V gene, SGHRS is the CDR1 and YFSETQ is the CDR2. From each donor, a single peripheral blood sample of 95 to 150 mL on average was drawn into heparinised tubes. Using a panel that included CD45RO, CCR7, CD25, CD127, CD95 and CD27, naive, central memory, regulatory and stem cell-like memory CD4+ T cells were sorted on a BD FACSAria II. Every sorted population had a purity above 95%. PBMCs were isolated immediately by Lymphoprep density gradient centrifugation and stained directly without culture. Samples were stained and sorted in pairs, with one healthy donor and one patient per experiment, so that batch effects were minimized.

The V gene is TRBV5-1 and the J gene is TRBJ2-1; TRBD2 fits 10 bases in the junction. Material: naive CD4+ T cells from blood. Reading the label with the study, this specimen's cell subset or site is: true naive CD4+ T cells. The TCR comes from a woman aged 18-29 years with type 1 diabetes. The CDR3 has the sequence CASSWASGSYNEQFF. Here is the DNA: TGCGCCAGCAGCTGGGCTAGCGGGAGTTACAATGAGCAGTTCTTC. Extended through the reference TRBV5-1 and TRBJ2-1 proteins, this CDR3 yields the full variable domain: KAGVTQTPRYLIKTRGQQVTLSCSPISGHRSVSWYQQTPGQGLQFLFEYFSETQRNKGNFPGRFSGRQFSNSRSEMNVSTLELGDSALYLCASSWASGSYNEQFFGPGTRLTVL.